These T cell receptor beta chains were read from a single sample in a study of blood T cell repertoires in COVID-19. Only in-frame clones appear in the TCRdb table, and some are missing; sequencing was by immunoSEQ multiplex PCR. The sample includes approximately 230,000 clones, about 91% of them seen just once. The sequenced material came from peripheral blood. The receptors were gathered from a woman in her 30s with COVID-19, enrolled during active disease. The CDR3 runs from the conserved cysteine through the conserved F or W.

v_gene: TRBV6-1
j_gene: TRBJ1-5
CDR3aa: CASSEARTGVNQPQHF

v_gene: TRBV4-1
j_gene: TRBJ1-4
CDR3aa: CASSQGQGGGKLFF

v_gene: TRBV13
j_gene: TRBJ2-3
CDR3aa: CASSLPETGGEDTQYF

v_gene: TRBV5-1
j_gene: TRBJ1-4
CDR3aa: CASSSGRGFEKLFF

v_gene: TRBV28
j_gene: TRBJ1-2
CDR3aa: CASSWGREFGYTF

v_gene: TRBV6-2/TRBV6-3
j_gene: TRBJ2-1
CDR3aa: CASSYRASSYNEQFF

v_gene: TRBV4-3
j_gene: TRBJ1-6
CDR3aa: CASSLFPGQADSPLHF

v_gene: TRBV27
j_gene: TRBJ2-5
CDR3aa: CASSNPYQETQYF

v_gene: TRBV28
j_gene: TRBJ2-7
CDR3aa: CASSWGQGYEQYF

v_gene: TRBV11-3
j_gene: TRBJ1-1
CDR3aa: CASSLEGQGVRAFF

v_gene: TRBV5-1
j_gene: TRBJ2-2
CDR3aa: CASSLGTANTGELFF

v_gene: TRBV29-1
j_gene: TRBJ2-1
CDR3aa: CSVERGQGWYNEQFF

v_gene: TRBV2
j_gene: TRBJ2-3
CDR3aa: CASKLDRGQLTF

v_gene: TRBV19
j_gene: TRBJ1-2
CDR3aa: CASSRDPANYGYTF

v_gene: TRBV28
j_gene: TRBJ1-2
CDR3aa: CASSPGGGSPLLGYTF

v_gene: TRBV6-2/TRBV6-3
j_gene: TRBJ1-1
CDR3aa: CASSYSTGGTRRTNTEAFF

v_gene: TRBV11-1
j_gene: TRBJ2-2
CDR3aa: CASRSGTGGQIGELFF

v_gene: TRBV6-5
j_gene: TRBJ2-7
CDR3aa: CASSYSDRTWEQYF